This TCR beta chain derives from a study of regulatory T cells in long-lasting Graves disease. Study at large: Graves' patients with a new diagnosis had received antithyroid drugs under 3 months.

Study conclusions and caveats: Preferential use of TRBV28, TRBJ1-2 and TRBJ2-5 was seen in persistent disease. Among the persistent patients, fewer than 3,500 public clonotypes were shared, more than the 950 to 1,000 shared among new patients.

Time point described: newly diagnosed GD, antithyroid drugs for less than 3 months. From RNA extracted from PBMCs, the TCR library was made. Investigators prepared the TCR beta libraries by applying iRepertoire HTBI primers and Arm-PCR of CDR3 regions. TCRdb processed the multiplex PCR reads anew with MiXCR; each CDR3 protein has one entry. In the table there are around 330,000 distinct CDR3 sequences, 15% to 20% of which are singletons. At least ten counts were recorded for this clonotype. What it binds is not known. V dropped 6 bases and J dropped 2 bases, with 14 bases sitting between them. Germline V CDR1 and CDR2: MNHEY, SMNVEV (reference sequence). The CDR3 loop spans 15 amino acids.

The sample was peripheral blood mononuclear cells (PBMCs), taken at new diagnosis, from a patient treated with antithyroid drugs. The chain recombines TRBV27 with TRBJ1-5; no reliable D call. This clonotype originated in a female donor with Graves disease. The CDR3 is CASRRSPWGNQPQHF. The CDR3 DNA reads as TGTGCCAGCAGGCGAAGTCCCTGGGGCAATCAGCCCCAGCATTTT.